These T cell receptor beta chains were read from a single sample in a study of T cell responses to AZD1222 COVID-19 vaccine. Here immunoSEQ multiplex PCR was the method, and the copy in TCRdb shows in-frame clones only, minus some. Of approximately 200,000 clones listed, around 87% are singletons. Material: peripheral blood, obtained on day 0 of MenACWY control vaccination. The receptors come from an adult in good health. Each CDR3 is given with its conserved first and last residue. A D gene is named only where the DNA matches it firmly. Clone size is shown for a subset of rows, as once, few, many or a class of expanded clone.

CDR3nt: TGTGCAGCCCGGAGGCAGTCACTAGCTTCACCCCTCCACTTT; CDR3aa: CAARRQSLASPLHF; j_gene: TRBJ1-6; d_gene: -; abundance: -; v_gene: TRBV6-5
CDR3nt: TGTGCCAGCAGCGCCAGCGGGAGCTTCAGTCAGCCCCAGCATTTT; CDR3aa: CASSASGSFSQPQHF; j_gene: TRBJ1-5; d_gene: -; abundance: -; v_gene: TRBV9
CDR3nt: TGTGCCAGCAGCTTGGAACAGATTTATGGCTACACCTTC; CDR3aa: CASSLEQIYGYTF; j_gene: TRBJ1-2; d_gene: -; abundance: -; v_gene: TRBV5-5
CDR3nt: TGTGCCAGCAGTTTGCAGACGGGAAGCAATCAGCCCCAGCATTTT; CDR3aa: CASSLQTGSNQPQHF; j_gene: TRBJ1-5; d_gene: -; abundance: -; v_gene: TRBV28
CDR3nt: TGTGCCAGCAGCTTAGGGACTAGCGGGAACGAGCAGTACTTC; CDR3aa: CASSLGTSGNEQYF; j_gene: TRBJ2-7; d_gene: TRBD2; abundance: -; v_gene: TRBV7-8
CDR3nt: TGTGCCACCAGTGACACCGGGACTAGCGGGAGAACCGGGGAGCTGTTTTTT; CDR3aa: CATSDTGTSGRTGELFF; j_gene: TRBJ2-2; d_gene: TRBD2; abundance: -; v_gene: TRBV24-1
CDR3nt: TGTGCCAGCACCCCCGGGACTAGCGGGAACCAAGAGACCCAGTACTTC; CDR3aa: CASTPGTSGNQETQYF; j_gene: TRBJ2-5; d_gene: TRBD2; abundance: -; v_gene: TRBV2
CDR3nt: TGTGCCAGCAGTCAGAGGACACCATACGAGCAGTACTTC; CDR3aa: CASSQRTPYEQYF; j_gene: TRBJ2-7; d_gene: -; abundance: -; v_gene: TRBV3-1/TRBV3-2
CDR3nt: TGTGCCAGCAGTTACGCACAGGGGGCTATGAACACTGAAGCTTTCTTT; CDR3aa: CASSYAQGAMNTEAFF; j_gene: TRBJ1-1; d_gene: TRBD1; abundance: -; v_gene: TRBV6-5
CDR3nt: TGTGCCAGCAGCGTAGCGGGGTCGCGGACTGAAGCTTTCTTT; CDR3aa: CASSVAGSRTEAFF; j_gene: TRBJ1-1; d_gene: -; abundance: -; v_gene: TRBV9
CDR3nt: TGTGCCAGTAAGGGCAGAAGAGTATCCAATTCACCCCTCCACTTT; CDR3aa: CASKGRRVSNSPLHF; j_gene: TRBJ1-6; d_gene: -; abundance: -; v_gene: TRBV19
CDR3nt: TGCAGCTTTAGGACACCGGGGAATGAGCAGTTCTTC; CDR3aa: CSFRTPGNEQFF; j_gene: TRBJ2-1; d_gene: -; abundance: once; v_gene: TRBV29-1
CDR3nt: TGTGCCAGCAGTAAGACAGGGGACTATGGCTACACCTTC; CDR3aa: CASSKTGDYGYTF; j_gene: TRBJ1-2; d_gene: TRBD1; abundance: -; v_gene: TRBV6-5
CDR3nt: TGTGCCAGCAGCGTAGGAAGTAGCGGGGGACCCACAGATACGCAGTATTTT; CDR3aa: CASSVGSSGGPTDTQYF; j_gene: TRBJ2-3; d_gene: TRBD2; abundance: -; v_gene: TRBV9
CDR3nt: TGTGCCAGCAGCCTACGGGAGCTACTGTTTTTT; CDR3aa: CASSLRELLFF; j_gene: TRBJ1-4; d_gene: -; abundance: few; v_gene: TRBV7-9
CDR3nt: TGTGCCAGCAGCTCAATACCTCAGGGGGCGCACATTCAGTACTTC; CDR3aa: CASSSIPQGAHIQYF; j_gene: TRBJ2-4; d_gene: TRBD1; abundance: -; v_gene: TRBV7-9
CDR3nt: TGTGCCAGCAGCCTGACAGAGCAAGAGACCCAGTACTTC; CDR3aa: CASSLTEQETQYF; j_gene: TRBJ2-5; d_gene: -; abundance: -; v_gene: TRBV6-6
CDR3nt: TGTGCCAGCAGCCCCCGACAGGGTTATAATTCACCCCTCCACTTT; CDR3aa: CASSPRQGYNSPLHF; j_gene: TRBJ1-6; d_gene: TRBD1; abundance: -; v_gene: TRBV9
CDR3nt: TGTGCCAGCAGCCGACAGGGTCCGGGGGAAAAACTGTTTTTT; CDR3aa: CASSRQGPGEKLFF; j_gene: TRBJ1-4; d_gene: TRBD1; abundance: -; v_gene: TRBV13
CDR3nt: TGTGCCAGCAGCCCAGATTATAGCAATCAGCCCCAGCATTTT; CDR3aa: CASSPDYSNQPQHF; j_gene: TRBJ1-5; d_gene: -; abundance: -; v_gene: TRBV28
CDR3nt: TGTGCCAGCAGCTTAGTTATATTACGGGGGGGCGTCCATGAGCAGTTCTTC; CDR3aa: CASSLVILRGGVHEQFF; j_gene: TRBJ2-1; d_gene: TRBD2; abundance: -; v_gene: TRBV7-8
CDR3nt: TGTGCCAGCAGAAGTAGCAGGGGCCCCCTCCACTTT; CDR3aa: CASRSSRGPLHF; j_gene: TRBJ1-6; d_gene: -; abundance: once; v_gene: TRBV12-3/TRBV12-4
CDR3nt: TGTGCCAGCAACGACTACCGTGGCTGGCCCCAGCATTTT; CDR3aa: CASNDYRGWPQHF; j_gene: TRBJ1-5; d_gene: -; abundance: -; v_gene: TRBV28
CDR3nt: TGTGCCAGCAGCCAACTCGGGACAGCAGGTTGCTTCTTC; CDR3aa: CASSQLGTAGCFF; j_gene: TRBJ2-1; d_gene: TRBD1; abundance: -; v_gene: TRBV3-1/TRBV3-2
CDR3nt: TGTGCCAGCAGCCTTTCCCGGACGAATAATGAAAAACTGTTTTTT; CDR3aa: CASSLSRTNNEKLFF; j_gene: TRBJ1-4; d_gene: -; abundance: -; v_gene: TRBV7-2
CDR3nt: TGTGCCAGCAGTTTGGGACAGGGCAATCAGCCCCAGCATTTT; CDR3aa: CASSLGQGNQPQHF; j_gene: TRBJ1-5; d_gene: TRBD1; abundance: -; v_gene: TRBV28
CDR3nt: TGTGCCAGCAGCTTTGCCCGCGGCTACGAGCAGTACTTC; CDR3aa: CASSFARGYEQYF; j_gene: TRBJ2-7; d_gene: -; abundance: once; v_gene: TRBV5-5
CDR3nt: TGTGCCAGCAGTATTAGGACTAGCGGGATACCCTACGAGCAGTACTTC; CDR3aa: CASSIRTSGIPYEQYF; j_gene: TRBJ2-7; d_gene: TRBD2; abundance: -; v_gene: TRBV28
CDR3nt: TGTGCCAGCAGCCTATGGAGGAACACCGGGGAGCTGTTTTTT; CDR3aa: CASSLWRNTGELFF; j_gene: TRBJ2-2; d_gene: -; abundance: -; v_gene: TRBV7-2
CDR3nt: TGTGCCAGTAGGAGACAGGGAAATCAGCCCCAGCATTTT; CDR3aa: CASRRQGNQPQHF; j_gene: TRBJ1-5; d_gene: TRBD1; abundance: -; v_gene: TRBV19
CDR3nt: TGTGCCAGCAGCCACAGCACAGGGGGCACAGATACGCAGTATTTT; CDR3aa: CASSHSTGGTDTQYF; j_gene: TRBJ2-3; d_gene: TRBD1; abundance: -; v_gene: TRBV7-3
CDR3nt: TGTGCCAGCAGGGGGGAGCCGCGACAGACTTACAATGAGCAGTTCTTC; CDR3aa: CASRGEPRQTYNEQFF; j_gene: TRBJ2-1; d_gene: -; abundance: once; v_gene: TRBV7-9
CDR3nt: TGTGCCAGCAGCACGGAGACAGGGTTGAATGGCTACACCTTC; CDR3aa: CASSTETGLNGYTF; j_gene: TRBJ1-2; d_gene: TRBD1; abundance: -; v_gene: TRBV7-9
CDR3nt: TGTGCCAGCAGCCCCAACACCGGGGAGCTGTTTTTT; CDR3aa: CASSPNTGELFF; j_gene: TRBJ2-2; d_gene: -; abundance: -; v_gene: TRBV7-3
CDR3nt: TGCAGCGTTGCTCTTCGGGGGGACTATGAGCAGTTCTTC; CDR3aa: CSVALRGDYEQFF; j_gene: TRBJ2-1; d_gene: TRBD2; abundance: -; v_gene: TRBV29-1
CDR3nt: TGTGCCAGCAGTCCACGGACAGGGACCTACAATGAGCAGTTCTTC; CDR3aa: CASSPRTGTYNEQFF; j_gene: TRBJ2-1; d_gene: TRBD1; abundance: -; v_gene: TRBV6-4
CDR3nt: TGTGCCACCAGCAGCCCCCAGAATACGCAGTATTTT; CDR3aa: CATSSPQNTQYF; j_gene: TRBJ2-3; d_gene: -; abundance: -; v_gene: TRBV15
CDR3nt: TGTGCCAGCAGCCAAGATAGGACACCGGGGACCGGGAATGGCTACACCTTC; CDR3aa: CASSQDRTPGTGNGYTF; j_gene: TRBJ1-2; d_gene: -; abundance: -; v_gene: TRBV4-2
CDR3nt: TGTGCCAGCAGCTTGTCGCCCCCCCACACCCGCATTGGCGGGGACACTGAAGCTTTCTTT; CDR3aa: CASSLSPPHTRIGGDTEAFF; j_gene: TRBJ1-1; d_gene: -; abundance: -; v_gene: TRBV5-5
CDR3nt: TGTGCCAGCAGCCAAGATGGGCGCCGCGGAATCTATGGCTACACCTTC; CDR3aa: CASSQDGRRGIYGYTF; j_gene: TRBJ1-2; d_gene: -; abundance: -; v_gene: TRBV3-1/TRBV3-2
CDR3nt: TGTGCCAGCAGCTTTCTCGACAGGGAGGGTCAGCCCCAGCATTTT; CDR3aa: CASSFLDREGQPQHF; j_gene: TRBJ1-5; d_gene: TRBD1; abundance: -; v_gene: TRBV28
CDR3nt: TGTGCCAGCAGCCCCGGGATGTCCACAGATACGCAGTATTTT; CDR3aa: CASSPGMSTDTQYF; j_gene: TRBJ2-3; d_gene: -; abundance: -; v_gene: TRBV7-3
CDR3nt: TGTGCCAGCAGCCAAGATATAGGAGCTACTGGAAACACCATATATTTT; CDR3aa: CASSQDIGATGNTIYF; j_gene: TRBJ1-3; d_gene: -; abundance: few; v_gene: TRBV14
CDR3nt: TGTGCCAGCAGTTTATGGGGACAGGGTTCCTACGAGCAGTACTTC; CDR3aa: CASSLWGQGSYEQYF; j_gene: TRBJ2-7; d_gene: TRBD1; abundance: -; v_gene: TRBV28
CDR3nt: TGTGCCATAGCCGGGACAGCTCCTGTCGAGCAGTACTTC; CDR3aa: CAIAGTAPVEQYF; j_gene: TRBJ2-7; d_gene: TRBD1; abundance: -; v_gene: TRBV28
CDR3nt: TGCAGCGGGGGGCTAGGAATGAACACCGGGGAGCTGTTTTTT; CDR3aa: CSGGLGMNTGELFF; j_gene: TRBJ2-2; d_gene: -; abundance: once; v_gene: TRBV29-1
CDR3nt: TGTGCCAGCAGTTCGGCCCCCCCTCCTAACACTGAAGCTTTCTTT; CDR3aa: CASSSAPPPNTEAFF; j_gene: TRBJ1-1; d_gene: -; abundance: -; v_gene: TRBV28
CDR3nt: TGTGCCAGCAGCGTAGAGCTCTACGGGGAGCTGTTTTTT; CDR3aa: CASSVELYGELFF; j_gene: TRBJ2-2; d_gene: -; abundance: -; v_gene: TRBV9
CDR3nt: TGTGCCAGCACCCGCCGACCCCGGGACAGGGGCGTCAATGAGCAGTTCTTC; CDR3aa: CASTRRPRDRGVNEQFF; j_gene: TRBJ2-1; d_gene: TRBD1; abundance: once; v_gene: TRBV7-2
CDR3nt: TGTGCCAGCAGGCGGACAACTAATGAAAAACTGTTTTTT; CDR3aa: CASRRTTNEKLFF; j_gene: TRBJ1-4; d_gene: -; abundance: -; v_gene: TRBV12-3/TRBV12-4
CDR3nt: TGCAGCGTTGCCCAGCGGGAGACCCACAATGAGCAGTTCTTC; CDR3aa: CSVAQRETHNEQFF; j_gene: TRBJ2-1; d_gene: TRBD2; abundance: -; v_gene: TRBV29-1
CDR3nt: TGTGCCTGGAGTATGGGCGGGAGGGCCCTCTACGAGCAGTACTTC; CDR3aa: CAWSMGGRALYEQYF; j_gene: TRBJ2-7; d_gene: TRBD2; abundance: -; v_gene: TRBV30
CDR3nt: TGTGCCTGTACCGGGACAGCTCGTTCACCCCTCCACTTT; CDR3aa: CACTGTARSPLHF; j_gene: TRBJ1-6; d_gene: TRBD1; abundance: -; v_gene: TRBV30
CDR3nt: TGTGCCAGCTCACCAGGGGAGCTCTATGGCTACACCTTC; CDR3aa: CASSPGELYGYTF; j_gene: TRBJ1-2; d_gene: -; abundance: -; v_gene: TRBV18
CDR3nt: TGCGCCAGCAGATTAGGGCCCGAGCAGTACTTC; CDR3aa: CASRLGPEQYF; j_gene: TRBJ2-7; d_gene: -; abundance: -; v_gene: TRBV5-1
CDR3nt: TGTGCCTGGAGTGTTCAGAAACATAGCAATCAGCCCCAGCATTTT; CDR3aa: CAWSVQKHSNQPQHF; j_gene: TRBJ1-5; d_gene: -; abundance: -; v_gene: TRBV30
CDR3nt: TGTGCCAGCAGCGTAGGTCAGGGTAATTCACCCCTCCACTTT; CDR3aa: CASSVGQGNSPLHF; j_gene: TRBJ1-6; d_gene: -; abundance: -; v_gene: TRBV9
CDR3nt: TGTGCCAGCAGCTTGCATGGGGCCAACGTCCTGACTTTC; CDR3aa: CASSLHGANVLTF; j_gene: TRBJ2-6; d_gene: -; abundance: -; v_gene: TRBV5-4